This T cell receptor beta chain stems from a study of OX40 agonist ivuxolimab in advanced cancers. General study results and limits: CD8+ T cells (on average) carried more expanded clones than CD4+ T cells.

Produced via immunoSEQ multiplex PCR; TCRdb's table is partial and in-frame only. The sample has under 150,000 clones; 90% are singletons. CDR1 is SGDLS and CDR2 is YYNGEE in the germline V gene. With 5 bases removed from V and 6 bases from J, the gap between germline ends came to 11 bases. This CDR3 contains 12 residues. If patients had autoimmune disease history or systemic immunosuppression, they were excluded. Concerning this clone itself: Its antigen remains unidentified.

The sequence was collected from an adult with an advanced solid tumor such as melanoma, head and neck, liver or kidney cancer. The specimen comprised CD4+ or CD8+ T cells sorted from blood, sampled in a trial of the OX40 agonist ivuxolimab. V and J are TRBV9 and TRBJ1-1; no firm D call. CDR3 bases: TGTGCCAGCAGTGCCTCTGGCCCTGAAGCTTTCTTT. It translates to CASSASGPEAFF. The full variable domain, with the rest looked up from reference TRBV9 and TRBJ1-1, is DSGVTQTPKHLITATGQRVTLRCSPRSGDLSVYWYQQSLDQGLQFLIQYYNGEERAKGNILERFSAQQFPDLHSELNLSSLELGDSALYFCASSASGPEAFFGQGTRLTVV.